This T cell receptor (beta chain) comes out of a study of human T cells and chemical hapten exposure. Study details: Patients got weekly scalp diphenylcyclopropenone doses over the roughly 22-week study. Slight differences in pooled library volume were the main source of varying TCR yields across samples.

Time point reported: patch test 1, 2 weeks after DPC sensitization. Treatment described: therapeutic diphenylcyclopropenone sensitization with weekly scalp DPC. People who gave samples had alopecia, were 18 to 70 years old, and were suitable for DPC. This clonotype has just a few counts. Using its own MiXCR run on the RACE reads, TCRdb lists one record per CDR3 protein. The table includes under 200,000 distinct CDR3 sequences, roughly 15% detected once. The receptor was isolated from a woman in her thirties with alopecia areata. Some clones in this sample may be carry-over from other donors' samples. Sequencing used whole blood, obtained in connection with sensitization to the hapten diphenylcyclopropenone (DPC).

This CDR3 reads CASSHSGGPSSYNEQFF. The DNA of the CDR3 is TGTGCCAGCAGCCATAGCGGGGGGCCGAGCTCCTACAATGAGCAGTTCTTC. The J gene is TRBJ2-1, the V gene TRBV3-1; TRBD2 aligns across 10 bases. The germline CDR1 and CDR2 sequences are LGHDT and YNNKEL (reference sequence). The V and J ends lost 3 bases and 0 bases, in that order; junction bases with no gene match: 5. The CDR3 spans 17 residues.